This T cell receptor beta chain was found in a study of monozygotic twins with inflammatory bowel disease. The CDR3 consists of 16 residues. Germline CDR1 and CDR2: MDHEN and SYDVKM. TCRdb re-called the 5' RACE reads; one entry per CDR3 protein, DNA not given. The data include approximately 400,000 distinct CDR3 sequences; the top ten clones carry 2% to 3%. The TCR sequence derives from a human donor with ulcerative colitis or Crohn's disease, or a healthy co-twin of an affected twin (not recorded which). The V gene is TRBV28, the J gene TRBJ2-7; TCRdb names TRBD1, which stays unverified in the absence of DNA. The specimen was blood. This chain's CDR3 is CASSSAAGTGGYEQYF.